The 23 T cell receptor beta chains reported below all come from one sample, sequenced in a study of type 1 and type 2 diabetes patients. PCR was run on genomic DNA. The TCR beta CDR3 region was amplified using 30 forward and 13 reverse primers. TCRdb re-called the multiplex PCR reads through MiXCR, storing one row per CDR3 protein. The repertoire holds 250,000 to 300,000 distinct CDR3 sequences, with more than 45% as singletons. The material sequenced was peripheral blood mononuclear cells (PBMCs). The receptor source for this set is a man younger than 35 with type 2 diabetes.

The sample holds a few counts of this clonotype. One end of the junction fails to match germline, which may point to a read error. This chain uses TRBV12-3 or TRBV12-4 with TRBJ1-6; no clear D. The length of the CDR3 is 20 residues. DNA of the CDR3: TGTGCCAGCAGTTTAGCCGGGTCCGTAACCTCGAGCTCCTATAATTCCCCCCTCCACTTT. This encodes CASSLAGSVTSSSYNSPLHF.

This chain uses TRBV30 with TRBJ2-7; D possibly matches TRBD1 or TRBD2 (5 bases each). The CDR3 is made up of 12 amino acids. V lost 2 bases, J lost 6 bases, and 11 bases lay in between. Germline V gives CDR1 GTSNPN, CDR2 SVGIG (reference sequence). The CDR3 DNA is TGTGCCTGGAGTAAACTAGGGGTCGAGCAGTACTTC. This translates into CAWSKLGVEQYF.

This chain joins TRBV28 and TRBJ1-4, with 7 positions matching TRBD1. Per germline, CDR1 MDHEN and CDR2 SYDVKM. With 8 bases clipped from V and 4 bases from J, the junction kept 4 bases outside the gene matches. The CDR3 is made up of 13 amino acids. The chain's CDR3 is CASWTGVNEKLFF. The DNA of the CDR3 is TGTGCCAGCTGGACAGGAGTTAATGAAAAACTGTTTTTT.

This clonotype was seen more than once but under ten times. The gene calls are TRBV25-1 and TRBJ2-2; 8 bases fit TRBD1. With 0 bases clipped from V and 7 bases from J, the junction kept 7 bases outside the gene matches. In germline, CDR1 is MGHDK, CDR2 SYGVNS. The CDR3 runs to 16 residues. CDR3 amino acids: CASSEYRTGLSGELFF. The CDR3 coding sequence is TGTGCCAGCAGTGAATATCGGACAGGGTTGAGCGGGGAGCTGTTTTTT.

The gene calls are TRBV4-1 and TRBJ1-5, with TRBD1 matching 8 bases. Germline loops: CDR1 MGHRA, CDR2 YSYEKL. V trimming: 2 bases; J trimming: 7 bases; junction bases outside the gene matches: 10. This CDR3 has 16 residues. For the CDR3, the DNA is TGCGCCAGCAGCCAACGGGGGGACAGGATTTACCAGCCCCAGCATTTT. Amino acids: CASSQRGDRIYQPQHF.

The chain links TRBV2 to TRBJ2-7, with D possibly TRBD2 on 6 matching bases. V dropped 1 base and J dropped 6 bases, with 7 bases sitting between them. The CDR3 is 12 residues long. Germline V gene data show CDR1 as SNHLY and CDR2 as FYNNEI. Here the CDR3 reads CASSEVGGEQYF. CDR3 nucleotides: TGTGCCAGCAGTGAAGTCGGGGGCGAGCAGTACTTC.

This clonotype has ten or more counts. The rearrangement links TRBV30 to TRBJ2-7; 9 nucleotides align to TRBD1. J gave up 5 bases and V 2 bases, and 7 bases lay outside the gene matches. The germline CDR1 and CDR2 sequences are GTSNPN and SVGIG (reference sequence). The CDR3 has 14 residues. The CDR3 DNA follows: TGTGCCTGGAGTCCTTGGACAGGGGATCACGAGCAGTACTTC. Amino acids: CAWSPWTGDHEQYF.

This chain uses TRBV2 with TRBJ2-7; TRBD1 aligns across 11 bases. Germline assignment: CDR1 SNHLY and CDR2 FYNNEI. This CDR3 has 15 amino acids. The V and J ends lost 6 bases and 0 bases, in that order; junction bases with no gene match: 4. Here the CDR3 reads CASRKDRGLSYEQYF. The CDR3 nucleotides are TGTGCCAGCAGGAAGGACAGGGGGCTCTCCTACGAGCAGTACTTC.

The rearrangement uses TRBV20-1 and TRBJ2-6; D is unclear. This CDR3 region has 16 residues. Germline CDR1 DFQATT, CDR2 SNEGSKA (reference sequence). The V end lost 1 base, the J end lost 0 bases, and 10 bases lay between the germline ends. As DNA, the CDR3 is TGCAGTGCTAGAGCCCCGAGTTCCTCTGGGGCCAACGTCCTGACTTTC. Amino acid sequence: CSARAPSSSGANVLTF.

This chain links TRBV30 with TRBJ2-5, with TRBD1 matching over 9 bases. Germline-derived CDR1 and CDR2 are GTSNPN and SVGIG (reference sequence). With V trimmed by 0 bases and J by 7 bases, 3 bases remained unmatched. The CDR3 spans 13 residues. The CDR3 DNA reads as TGTGCCTGGAGTGTACAGGGGGCGGGGACCCAGTACTTC. Protein product: CAWSVQGAGTQYF. Based on the CDR3 plus reference TRBV30 and TRBJ2-5, the full variable domain is SQTIHQWPATLVQPVGSPLSLECTVEGTSNPNLYWYRQAAGRGLQLLFYSVGIGQISSEVPQNLSASRPQDRQFILSSKKLLLSDSGFYLCAWSVQGAGTQYFGPGTRLLVL.

This clonotype occurred a few times. CDR3 region: CASSDVLYNEQFF. CDR3 sequence (DNA): TGTGCCAGTAGTGATGTCCTGTACAATGAGCAGTTCTTC. The J gene is TRBJ2-1, the V gene TRBV19, with D unclear. CDR1 and CDR2 from the germline V gene are LNHDA and SQIVND (reference sequence). The CDR3 runs 13 residues. V lost 5 bases and J 4 bases, leaving 9 bases between the germline ends.

There are a few counts of this clonotype. V is TRBV10-3 and J is TRBJ1-2; TRBD1 might be the D (6 bases). The CDR3 contains 14 residues. Germline lookup yields CDR1 ENHRY and CDR2 SYGVKD. V lost 3 bases to trimming and J lost 8 bases, with 16 bases between them. The CDR3 loop reads CAISDQGSDEGYTF. In nucleotides, the CDR3 is TGTGCCATCAGTGATCAGGGGTCCGACGAAGGCTACACCTTC.

The CDR3 sequence: CASDWDIGMNTEAFF. The CDR3 DNA reads TGTGCCAGCGACTGGGACATAGGTATGAACACTGAAGCTTTCTTT. The J gene is TRBJ1-1, the V gene TRBV6-6; weak D call: TRBD1 (6 bases). V gave up 8 bases and J gave up 0 bases, with 16 bases separating them. Germline CDR1 MNHNY, CDR2 SVGAGI (reference sequence). This CDR3 contains 15 residues.

J is TRBJ1-2 and V is TRBV27; no definite D call. CDR1 and CDR2 from the germline V gene are MNHEY and SMNVEV (reference sequence). The CDR3 contains 14 residues. V was pared by 8 bases and J by 5 bases, with 18 bases between. The CDR3 reads CASGTTGQPYGYTF. The DNA for the CDR3 is TGTGCCAGCGGTACTACTGGGCAGCCGTATGGCTACACCTTC.

The gene calls are TRBV30 and TRBJ1-2; D is unclear. Trimming took off 0 bases at V and 7 bases at J, with 6 bases between the two ends. In germline, CDR1 is GTSNPN, CDR2 SVGIG (reference sequence). This CDR3 has 11 residues. Here the CDR3 DNA reads TGTGCCTGGAGTGTGCTAGCTGGCTACACCTTC. Residues: CAWSVLAGYTF.

The chain joins TRBV19 to TRBJ2-5, with 10 nucleotides matching TRBD2. The trim removed 7 bases at V and 5 bases at J, leaving 1 base unmatched. Per the germline V gene, CDR1 is LNHDA and CDR2 is SQIVND (reference sequence). The CDR3 is made up of 12 amino acids. The CDR3 region has the DNA TGTGCCAGTACTAGCGGGGGTGAGACCCAGTACTTC. This gives the protein CASTSGGETQYF.

The rearrangement links TRBV25-1 to TRBJ2-5, with 11 bases fitting TRBD2. The CDR3 is made up of 16 amino acids. CDR1 and CDR2 from the germline V gene are MGHDK and SYGVNS. V lost 4 bases, J lost 5 bases, and 9 bases stayed unmatched. The CDR3 DNA is TGTGCCAGCAGTGGAATAACTAGCGGGAGTACCGAGACCCAGTACTTC. This sequence encodes CASSGITSGSTETQYF. Full variable domain (missing parts from reference TRBV25-1 and TRBJ2-5): EADIYQTPRYLVIGTGKKITLECSQTMGHDKMYWYQQDPGMELHLIHYSYGVNSTEKGDLSSESTVSRIRTEHFPLTLESARPSHTSQYLCASSGITSGSTETQYFGPGTRLLVL.

This clonotype was counted once. The chain couples TRBV9 to TRBJ1-2, with D perhaps matching TRBD1 (5 bases). This CDR3 is 14 amino acids long. The V gene lost 4 bases and the J gene lost 4 bases, with 14 bases spanning the gap. Germline V CDR1 and CDR2: SGDLS, YYNGEE. The DNA for the CDR3 is TGTGCCAGCAGCCCCTTCTCAGGGCCCTATGGCTACACCTTC. Amino acid sequence: CASSPFSGPYGYTF.

V and J are TRBV14 and TRBJ2-3, with D unresolved. Trimming stripped 6 bases from V and 0 bases from J, with 16 bases between. This CDR3 has 16 residues. Germline lookup yields CDR1 SGHDN and CDR2 FVKESK. CDR3 sequence reads: CASSIQQPSSTDTQYF. CDR3 nucleotide sequence: TGTGCCAGCAGTATCCAGCAGCCATCTAGCACAGATACGCAGTATTTT.

As to this clonotype: The junction does not match germline at one end; this may be a read error. The chain carries TRBV7-3 and TRBJ1-1; the match to TRBD1 covers 8 bases. This CDR3 contains 14 residues. Germline V gives CDR1 SGHTA, CDR2 FQGTGA. CDR3 amino acids: CASSLTGVRTEAFF. The CDR3 coding sequence is TGCGCCAGCAGCCTGACAGGGGTGCGAACTGAAGCTTTCTTT.

The genes are TRBV14 and TRBJ1-1, with 7 bases that match TRBD1. The CDR3 is made up of 15 amino acids. CDR1 is SGHDN and CDR2 is FVKESK in the germline V gene. V dropped 5 bases and J dropped 1; count of bases not matched to a gene: 7. The CDR3 bases are TGTGCCAGCAGCTTCTCCAGGGACAGGAACACTGAAGCTTTCTTT. This codes for CASSFSRDRNTEAFF.

In this sample, this clonotype turned up a few times. This chain connects TRBV2 to TRBJ2-1; the D gene could be TRBD1 or TRBD2 (5 bases each). CDR3 length: 15 residues. Germline assignment: CDR1 SNHLY and CDR2 FYNNEI. Trimming removed 6 bases at V and 8 bases at J, with 20 bases between. The CDR3 nucleotides are TGTGCCAGCAGATACGAGGGGCACTCTGGGTATGAGCAGTTCTTC. Translation gives CASRYEGHSGYEQFF.

The chain has TRBV3-1 and TRBJ2-7, with 11 positions matching TRBD1. Germline assignment: CDR1 LGHDT and CDR2 YNNKEL (reference sequence). J lost 1 base, V lost 4 bases, and 9 bases had no gene match. The CDR3 has 17 amino acids. This CDR3 is CASSPPGQGVESYEQYF. As DNA, the CDR3 is TGTGCCAGCAGCCCCCCGGGACAGGGGGTTGAGTCCTACGAGCAGTACTTC.